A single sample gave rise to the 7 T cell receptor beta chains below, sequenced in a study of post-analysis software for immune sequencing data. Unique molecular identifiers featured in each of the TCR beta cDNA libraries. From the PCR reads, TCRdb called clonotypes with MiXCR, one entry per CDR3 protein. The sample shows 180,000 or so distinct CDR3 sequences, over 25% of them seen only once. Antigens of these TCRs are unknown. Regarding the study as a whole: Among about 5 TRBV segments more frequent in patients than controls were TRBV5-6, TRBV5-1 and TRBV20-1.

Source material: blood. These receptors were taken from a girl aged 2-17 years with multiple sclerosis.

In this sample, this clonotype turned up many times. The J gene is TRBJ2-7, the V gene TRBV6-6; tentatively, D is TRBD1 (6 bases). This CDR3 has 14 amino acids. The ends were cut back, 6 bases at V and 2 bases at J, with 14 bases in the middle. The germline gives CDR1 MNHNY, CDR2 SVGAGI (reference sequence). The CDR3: CASSFPGHPYEQYF. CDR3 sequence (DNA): TGTGCCAGCAGCTTCCCGGGACACCCCTACGAGCAGTACTTC.

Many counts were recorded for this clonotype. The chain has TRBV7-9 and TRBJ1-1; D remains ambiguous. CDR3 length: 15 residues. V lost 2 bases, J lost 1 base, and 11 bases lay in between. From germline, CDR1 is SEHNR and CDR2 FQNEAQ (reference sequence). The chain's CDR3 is CASSLSGGANTEAFF. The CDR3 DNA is TGTGCCAGCAGCTTAAGTGGCGGAGCGAACACTGAAGCTTTCTTT.

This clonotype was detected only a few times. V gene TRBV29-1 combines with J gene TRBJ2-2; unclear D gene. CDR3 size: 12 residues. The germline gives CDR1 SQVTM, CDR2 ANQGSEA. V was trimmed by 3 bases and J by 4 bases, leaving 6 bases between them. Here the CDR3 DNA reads TGCAGCGTTGATGTCGTCACCGGGGAGCTGTTTTTT. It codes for CSVDVVTGELFF.

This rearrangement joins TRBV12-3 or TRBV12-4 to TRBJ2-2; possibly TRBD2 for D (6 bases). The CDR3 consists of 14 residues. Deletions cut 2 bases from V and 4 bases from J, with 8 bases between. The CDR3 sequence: CASSLRGGTGELFF. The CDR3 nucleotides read TGTGCCAGCAGTTTAAGGGGAGGCACCGGGGAGCTGTTTTTT.

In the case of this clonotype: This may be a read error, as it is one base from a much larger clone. As DNA, the CDR3 is TGCGCCAGCAGCCAAGGTGACAGGGATGCGGACGAGCAGTACTTC. It translates to CASSQGDRDADEQYF. The chain links TRBV4-1 to TRBJ2-7, with 7 bases identical to TRBD1. The CDR3 is 15 amino acids. J gave up 5 bases and V 1 base, and 8 bases lay outside the gene matches. The germline CDR1 and CDR2 sequences are MGHRA and YSYEKL.

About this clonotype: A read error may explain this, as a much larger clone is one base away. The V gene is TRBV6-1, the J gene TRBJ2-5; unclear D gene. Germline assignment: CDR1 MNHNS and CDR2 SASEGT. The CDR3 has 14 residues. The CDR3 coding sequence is TGTGCCGGCAGTGCCCCGGAGAGGCAAGAGACCCAGTACTTC. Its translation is CAGSAPERQETQYF.

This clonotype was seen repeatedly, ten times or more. The CDR3 loop reads CATSRDRGGQYF. CDR3 nucleotides: TGTGCCACCAGCAGAGATAGAGGCGGGCAGTACTTC. The V gene is TRBV15, the J gene TRBJ2-7, with no clear D. The CDR3 runs to 12 residues. Germline loops: CDR1 LNHNV, CDR2 YYDKDF (reference sequence). With 0 bases removed from V and 9 bases from J, the gap between germline ends came to 9 bases.